The clone carrying this T cell receptor (beta chain) was seen at least ten times. The antigen remains undetermined. TCRdb reprocessed the 5' RACE reads via MiXCR and lists one record per CDR3 protein. The sample lists under 250,000 distinct CDR3 sequences, 7% to 8% occurring once. This sample was taken from a study of CD8 T cells in ankylosing spondylitis. Findings and caveats of the study: Characteristic of ankylosing spondylitis blood, it appeared, was a TCR beta motif comprising several highly homologous variants.

In germline, CDR1 is SEHNR, CDR2 FQNEAQ (reference sequence). The CDR3 is 15 residues long. V shed 5 bases, J shed 6 bases, and the junction held 8 bases outside the gene matches. This chain links TRBV7-9 with TRBJ2-1, with 9 positions matching TRBD2. This TCR was recovered from a male donor with ankylosing spondylitis. Sample: blood, either unsorted or a sorted T cell fraction (not recorded which). The CDR3 coding sequence is TGTGCCAGCAGCATGCTGGCGGGGGGGCCCAATGAGCAGTTCTTC. Amino acids: CASSMLAGGPNEQFF.